Shown below are 22 T cell receptor beta chains from a single sample sequenced in a study of T cell responses to AZD1222 COVID-19 vaccine. Assay: immunoSEQ multiplex PCR; the TCRdb copy retains only in-frame clones and omits some. The sample consists of 60,000 to 95,000 clones, 87% of them appearing once. This specimen consisted of peripheral blood, obtained 28 days after the second AZD1222 dose. These receptors came from an adult who received the AZD1222 COVID-19 vaccine.

CDR3 nucleotide sequence: TGCGCCAGCAGCTTGACCTCTGGCGGCACCATATATTTT. Its translation: CASSLTSGGTIYF. The chain uses TRBV5-1 and TRBJ1-3, with D hard to call. V was pared by 1 base and J by 9 bases, with 11 bases between. The CDR3 spans 13 residues. Per germline, CDR1 SGHRS and CDR2 YFSETQ.

The chain employs TRBV6-5 and TRBJ1-2, with 8 positions matching TRBD1. The germline V gene encodes CDR1 MNHEY and CDR2 SVGAGI. The CDR3 runs to 13 residues. The V segment lost 6 bases and the J segment 4 bases; nucleotides outside the gene matches: 4. The CDR3 DNA sequence: TGTGCCAGCAGGGAGGGGACAGGCTATGGCTACACCTTC. Protein product: CASREGTGYGYTF.

This chain connects TRBV7-9 to TRBJ1-2; D is unresolved. Germline-derived CDR1 and CDR2 are SEHNR and FQNEAQ (reference sequence). CDR3 size: 13 residues. The V gene lost 4 bases and the J gene lost 4 bases, with 10 bases spanning the gap. Here the CDR3 reads CASSSTNIYGYTF. The CDR3 bases are TGTGCCAGCAGCTCTACGAACATCTATGGCTACACCTTC.

Turning to this clone: The sample carries other DNA sequences with the same CDR3. The V call is TRBV5-4, the J call TRBJ1-2, with D unclear. V was clipped by 0 bases and J by 2 bases, with 8 bases between them. Germline lookup yields CDR1 SGHNT and CDR2 YYREEE (reference sequence). The CDR3 has 14 amino acids. This CDR3 is CASSLDRTNYGYTF. The CDR3 DNA sequence: TGTGCCAGCAGCTTGGACAGAACAAACTATGGCTACACCTTC.

V and J are TRBV30 and TRBJ1-2; no clear D gene. The germline V and J ends were trimmed by 1 base and 4 bases, with 10 bases remaining between them. The CDR3 totals 13 residues. Germline CDR1 reads GTSNPN; CDR2 reads SVGIG (reference sequence). CDR3 DNA sequence: TGTGCCTGGAGTGCCCCACCTCTCTATGGCTACACCTTC. Translating it yields CAWSAPPLYGYTF.

This chain uses TRBV6-5 with TRBJ1-2; D uncertain. Deletions cut 5 bases from V and 2 bases from J, with 12 bases between. Germline CDR1 is MNHEY and CDR2 is SVGAGI. The CDR3 totals 14 residues. The CDR3 sequence: CASSPRDTNYGYTF. CDR3 bases: TGTGCCAGCAGTCCCCGGGATACCAACTATGGCTACACCTTC.

Only one count was recorded for this clone. The chain carries TRBV5-4 and TRBJ2-4, with D unresolved. The length of the CDR3 is 15 residues. Germline CDR1 reads SGHNT; CDR2 reads YYREEE (reference sequence). Between the trimmed V and J ends, which lost 0 bases and 0 bases, there was a span of 7 bases. Here the CDR3 reads CASSLAPVAKNIQYF. CDR3 bases: TGTGCCAGCAGCTTGGCCCCGGTAGCCAAAAACATTCAGTACTTC.

The genes are TRBV29-1 and TRBJ1-1, with D unresolved. The CDR3 runs to 12 residues. V lost 7 bases and J lost 0, with 9 bases in between. The germline V gene encodes CDR1 SQVTM and CDR2 ANQGSEA. The CDR3 coding sequence is TGCAGCGGATTACATATGAACACTGAAGCTTTCTTT. Translation gives CSGLHMNTEAFF.

This clone has a single count. The chain recombines TRBV29-1 with TRBJ1-4; possible D gene TRBD1, 5 bases. This CDR3 is built from 13 residues. Germline V gene lookup returns CDR1 SQVTM and CDR2 ANQGSEA. Between the trimmed V and J ends, which lost 7 bases and 10 bases, there was a span of 19 bases. The CDR3, as DNA: TGCAGCGCCGTCCCGCTAACTGGGGGAAAACTGTTTTTT. Translated, it gives CSAVPLTGGKLFF.

This clone appeared once. This chain connects TRBV6-2 or TRBV6-3 to TRBJ1-2; weak D call: TRBD1 (5 bases). From germline, CDR1 is MNHEY and CDR2 SVGEGT. There are 15 residues in the CDR3. The V end lost 5 bases, the J end lost 5 bases, and 18 bases lay between the germline ends. CDR3 nucleotide sequence: TGTGCCAGCAGTCTCCTTACGGGACCCACATATGGCTACACCTTC. Its translation is CASSLLTGPTYGYTF.

The genes are TRBV3-1 (or the pseudogene TRBV3-2) and TRBJ1-1; 8 positions agree with TRBD1. The ends lost 11 bases at V and 2 bases at J; junction bases unmatched: 13. The length of the CDR3 is 15 residues. CDR1 and CDR2 from the germline V gene are LGHDT and YNNKEL (reference sequence). In nucleotides, the CDR3 is TGTGCCGGGCTACTAACCACAGGGGGAAACACTGAAGCTTTCTTT. Its protein is CAGLLTTGGNTEAFF.

The J gene is TRBJ2-7, the V gene TRBV5-5; D gene ambiguous. This CDR3 contains 14 residues. The germline gives CDR1 SGHKS, CDR2 YYEKEE (reference sequence). V was shortened by 0 bases and J by 3 bases, with 10 bases between the two germline ends. The CDR3 loop is CASSLAFLVYEQYF. The CDR3 bases are TGTGCCAGCAGCTTGGCCTTTTTGGTCTACGAGCAGTACTTC.

The chain recombines TRBV7-9 with TRBJ1-1, with D perhaps matching TRBD1 (5 bases). The V and J ends lost 2 bases and 4 bases respectively, with 23 bases between them. The CDR3 length is 18 residues. Germline V gene data show CDR1 as SEHNR and CDR2 as FQNEAQ (reference sequence). The CDR3 reads CASSLTTVKLTGGTEAFF. CDR3 bases: TGTGCCAGCAGCTTAACGACAGTCAAACTTACGGGGGGCACTGAAGCTTTCTTT.

This chain uses TRBV6-5 with TRBJ1-1; D is ambiguous. The CDR3 covers 13 residues. CDR1 MNHEY and CDR2 SVGAGI come from the germline V gene. Trimming took 6 bases from V and 0 from J, leaving 8 bases between them. The CDR3 sequence is CASSAVMNTEAFF. Here the CDR3 DNA reads TGTGCCAGCAGCGCAGTCATGAACACTGAAGCTTTCTTT.

A single count supports this clone. V gene TRBV9 combines with J gene TRBJ1-2; 8 bases match TRBD1. J lost 7 bases, V lost 3 bases, and 14 bases had no gene match. The V gene's germline CDR1 is SGDLS and CDR2 YYNGEE. The CDR3 contains 16 residues. CDR3 sequence (DNA): TGTGCCAGCAGCGCGGGATCGCCGACAGGGGCAGCTGGCTACACCTTC. Protein product: CASSAGSPTGAAGYTF.

The gene calls are TRBV2 and TRBJ2-3, with 8 bases identical to TRBD2. The germline CDR1 and CDR2 sequences are SNHLY and FYNNEI. The CDR3 contains 15 residues. J gave up 15 bases and V 0 bases, and 14 bases lay outside the gene matches. Here the CDR3 reads CASSEATSGSGGLYF. CDR3 nucleotide sequence: TGTGCCAGCAGTGAAGCCACCTCGGGCAGCGGGGGACTATATTTT.

The chain combines TRBV12-3 or TRBV12-4 with TRBJ1-1; no clear D. The CDR3 has 12 residues. Deletions cut 5 bases from V and 3 bases from J, with 7 bases between. The CDR3 DNA is TGTGCCAGCAGTACTACTTACACTGAAGCTTTCTTT. It encodes CASSTTYTEAFF.

The gene calls are TRBV7-6 and TRBJ2-3; TRBD2 aligns across 11 bases. Trimming removed 1 base from V and 5 bases from J; junction bases left unmatched: 2. This CDR3 is built from 15 residues. The V gene's germline CDR1 is SGHVS and CDR2 FNYEAQ. CDR3 amino acids: CASSLVAGGQDTQYF. As DNA, the CDR3 is TGTGCCAGCAGCTTAGTAGCGGGGGGGCAAGATACGCAGTATTTT. The entire variable domain, with the rest obtained from reference TRBV7-6 and TRBJ2-3, is as follows: GAGVSQSPRYKVTKRGQDVALRCDPISGHVSLYWYRQALGQGPEFLTYFNYEAQQDKSGLPNDRFSAERPEGSISTLTIQRTEQRDSAMYRCASSLVAGGQDTQYFGPGTRLTVL.

V gene TRBV5-5 combines with J gene TRBJ1-1; 8 bases align to TRBD1. The CDR3 spans 14 residues. The germline CDR1 and CDR2 sequences are SGHKS and YYEKEE (reference sequence). With V trimmed by 4 bases and J by 1 base, 3 bases remained unmatched. The CDR3 loop reads CASSLDRANTEAFF. In DNA form, the CDR3 reads TGTGCCAGCAGCCTGGACAGGGCGAACACTGAAGCTTTCTTT.

V usage is TRBV4-1 and J usage is TRBJ2-7; maybe TRBD1 (5 bases). Germline CDR1 MGHRA, CDR2 YSYEKL. This CDR3 region has 13 residues. The V end lost 5 bases, the J end lost 3 bases, and 11 bases lay between the germline ends. The CDR3, as DNA: TGCGCCAGCAGCTACGGCCAGGGCTACGAGCAGTACTTC. It yields the protein CASSYGQGYEQYF.

This chain links TRBV12-1 with TRBJ2-7; the table calls TRBD2, which could not be checked here. TRBV12-1 is a pseudogene locus. The CDR3 has 15 residues. The CDR3 spells CASSFGFNLASEQYF. In nucleotides, the CDR3 is TGTGCCAGCAGCTTTGGGTTTAATCTAGCCTCCGAGCAGTACTTC.

The chain is built from TRBV7-9 and TRBJ2-2; TRBD1 or TRBD2 may be the D gene (6 bases each). The ends were cut back, 5 bases at V and 4 bases at J, with 14 bases in the middle. CDR3 size: 15 residues. Germline lookup yields CDR1 SEHNR and CDR2 FQNEAQ (reference sequence). The CDR3 region is CASSKGGPGTGELFF. CDR3 bases: TGTGCCAGCAGCAAGGGGGGACCGGGCACCGGGGAGCTGTTTTTT.